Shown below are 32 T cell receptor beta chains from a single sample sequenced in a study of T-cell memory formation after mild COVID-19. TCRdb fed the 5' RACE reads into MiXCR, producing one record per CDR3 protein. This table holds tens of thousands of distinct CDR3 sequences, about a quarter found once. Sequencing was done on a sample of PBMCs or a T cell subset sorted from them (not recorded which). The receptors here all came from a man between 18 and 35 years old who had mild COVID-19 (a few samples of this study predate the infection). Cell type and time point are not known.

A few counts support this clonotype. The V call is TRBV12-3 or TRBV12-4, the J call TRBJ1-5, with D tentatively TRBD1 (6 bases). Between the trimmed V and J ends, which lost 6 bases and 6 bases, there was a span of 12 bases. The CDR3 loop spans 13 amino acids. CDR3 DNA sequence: TGTGCCAGCAGCCCCGGGGGCCCTCAGCCCCAGCATTTT. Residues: CASSPGGPQPQHF.

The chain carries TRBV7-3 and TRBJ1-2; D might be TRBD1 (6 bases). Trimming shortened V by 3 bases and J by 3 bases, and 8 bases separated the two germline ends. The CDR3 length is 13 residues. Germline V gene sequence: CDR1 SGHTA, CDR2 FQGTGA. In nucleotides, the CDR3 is TGTGCCAGCAGCTTGGCAGGGGACTATGGCTACACCTTC. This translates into CASSLAGDYGYTF.

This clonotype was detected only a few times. For the CDR3, the DNA is TGCGCCAGCAGCCGGATTAGGGGGAGAAACTATGGCTACACCTTC. This sequence encodes CASSRIRGRNYGYTF. The chain combines TRBV4-1 with TRBJ1-2, with a weak D call TRBD1 (6 bases). Germline lookup yields CDR1 MGHRA and CDR2 YSYEKL. Trimming cost V 4 bases and J 2 bases, with 14 bases left between them. The CDR3 contains 15 residues.

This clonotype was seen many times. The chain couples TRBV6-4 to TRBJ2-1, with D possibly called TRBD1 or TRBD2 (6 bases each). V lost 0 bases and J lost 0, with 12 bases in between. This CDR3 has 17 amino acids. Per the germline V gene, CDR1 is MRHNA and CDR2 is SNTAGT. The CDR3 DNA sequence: TGTGCCAGCAGTGACTCGCACGAGGGGGGCTCCTACAATGAGCAGTTCTTC. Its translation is CASSDSHEGGSYNEQFF.

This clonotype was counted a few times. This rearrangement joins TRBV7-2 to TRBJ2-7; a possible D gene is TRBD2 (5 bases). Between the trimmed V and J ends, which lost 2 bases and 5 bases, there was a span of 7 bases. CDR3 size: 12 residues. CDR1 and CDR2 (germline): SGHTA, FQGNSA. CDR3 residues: CASSLREDEQYF. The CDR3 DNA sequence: TGTGCCAGCAGCTTACGGGAAGACGAGCAGTACTTC.

CDR3 region: CASSFPSSNGNTIYF. In DNA, the CDR3 is TGTGCCAGCAGTTTTCCCAGCTCGAATGGAAACACCATATATTTT. The J gene is TRBJ1-3, the V gene TRBV28; D remains ambiguous. The germline V gene has CDR1 MDHEN and CDR2 SYDVKM. CDR3 size: 15 residues. Trimming stripped 3 bases from V and 3 bases from J, with 12 bases between.

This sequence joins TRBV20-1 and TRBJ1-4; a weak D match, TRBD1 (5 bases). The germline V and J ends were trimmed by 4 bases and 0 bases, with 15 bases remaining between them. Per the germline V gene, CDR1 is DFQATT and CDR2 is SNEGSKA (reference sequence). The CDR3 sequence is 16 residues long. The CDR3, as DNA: TGCAGTGCTATAGACAGAGCCGTTGCAACTAATGAAAAACTGTTTTTT. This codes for CSAIDRAVATNEKLFF.

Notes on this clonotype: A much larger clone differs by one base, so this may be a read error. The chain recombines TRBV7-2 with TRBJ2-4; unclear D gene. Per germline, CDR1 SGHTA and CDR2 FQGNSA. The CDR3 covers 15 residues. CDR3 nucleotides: TGTGCCAGCAGATTAGTAGGCGGCGCCAAAAACATTCAGTACTTC. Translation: CASRLVGGAKNIQYF. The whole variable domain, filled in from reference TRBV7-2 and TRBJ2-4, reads GAGVSQSPSNKVTEKGKDVELRCDPISGHTALYWYRQSLGQGLEFLIYFQGNSAPDKSGLPSDRFSAERTGGSVSTLTIQRTQQEDSAVYLCASRLVGGAKNIQYFGAGTRLSVL.

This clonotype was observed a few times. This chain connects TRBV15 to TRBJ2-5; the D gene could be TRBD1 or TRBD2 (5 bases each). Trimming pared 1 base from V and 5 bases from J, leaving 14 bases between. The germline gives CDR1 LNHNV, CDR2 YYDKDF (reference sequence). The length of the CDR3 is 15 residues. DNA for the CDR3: TGTGCCACCAGCAGAGTGAGGGGTTACGGGGAGACCCAGTACTTC. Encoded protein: CATSRVRGYGETQYF.

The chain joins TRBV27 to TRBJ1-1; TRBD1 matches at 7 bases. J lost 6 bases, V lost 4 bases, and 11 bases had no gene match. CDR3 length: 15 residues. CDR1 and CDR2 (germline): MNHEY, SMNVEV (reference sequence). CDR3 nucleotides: TGTGCCAGCAGTTCCAGGACAGGCGGAACGGCTGAAGCTTTCTTT. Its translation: CASSSRTGGTAEAFF.

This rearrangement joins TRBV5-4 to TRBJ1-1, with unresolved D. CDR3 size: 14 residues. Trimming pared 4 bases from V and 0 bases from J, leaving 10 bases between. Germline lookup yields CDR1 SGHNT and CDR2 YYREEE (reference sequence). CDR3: CASSIDIMNTEAFF. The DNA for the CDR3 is TGTGCCAGCAGCATTGACATCATGAACACTGAAGCTTTCTTT.

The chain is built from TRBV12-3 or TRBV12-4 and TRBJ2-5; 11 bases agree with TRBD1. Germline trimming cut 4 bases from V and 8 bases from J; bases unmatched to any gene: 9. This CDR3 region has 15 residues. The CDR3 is CASSSPDRGPLTQYF. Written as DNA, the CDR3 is TGTGCCAGCAGTTCCCCGGACAGGGGGCCTTTAACCCAGTACTTC.

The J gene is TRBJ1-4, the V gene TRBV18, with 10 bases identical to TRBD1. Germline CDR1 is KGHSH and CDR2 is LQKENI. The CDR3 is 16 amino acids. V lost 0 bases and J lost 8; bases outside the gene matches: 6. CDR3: CASSPPVGTGDEKLFF. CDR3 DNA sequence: TGTGCCAGCTCACCACCGGTGGGGACAGGGGACGAAAAACTGTTTTTT. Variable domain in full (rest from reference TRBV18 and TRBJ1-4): NAGVMQNPRHLVRRRGQEARLRCSPMKGHSHVYWYRQLPEEGLKFMVYLQKENIIDESGMPKERFSAEFPKEGPSILRIQQVVRGDSAAYFCASSPPVGTGDEKLFFGSGTQLSVL.

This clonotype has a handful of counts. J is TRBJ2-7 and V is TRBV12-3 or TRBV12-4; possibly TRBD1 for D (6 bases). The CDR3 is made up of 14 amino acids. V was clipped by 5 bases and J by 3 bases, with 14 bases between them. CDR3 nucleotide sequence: TGTGCCAGCAGTGTACAGGGACCGGGCTACGAGCAGTACTTC. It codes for CASSVQGPGYEQYF.

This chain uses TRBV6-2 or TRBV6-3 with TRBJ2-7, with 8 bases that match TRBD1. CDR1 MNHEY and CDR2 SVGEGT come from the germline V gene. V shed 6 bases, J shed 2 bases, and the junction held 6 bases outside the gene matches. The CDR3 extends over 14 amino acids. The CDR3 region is CASRTDRAPYEQYF. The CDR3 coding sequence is TGTGCCAGCAGGACGGACAGGGCCCCCTACGAGCAGTACTTC.

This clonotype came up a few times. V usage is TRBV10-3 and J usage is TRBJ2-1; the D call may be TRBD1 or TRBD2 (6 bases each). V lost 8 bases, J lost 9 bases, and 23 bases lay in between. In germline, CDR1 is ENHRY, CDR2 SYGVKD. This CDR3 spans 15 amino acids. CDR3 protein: CAIGGQGSLYSEQFF. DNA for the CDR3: TGTGCCATCGGGGGGCAGGGTTCCCTTTATAGTGAGCAGTTCTTC.

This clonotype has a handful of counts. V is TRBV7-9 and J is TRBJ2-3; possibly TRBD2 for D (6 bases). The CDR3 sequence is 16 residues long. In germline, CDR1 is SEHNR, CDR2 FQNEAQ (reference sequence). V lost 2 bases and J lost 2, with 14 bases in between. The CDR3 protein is CASSLPGLTFTDTQYF. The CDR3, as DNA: TGTGCCAGCAGCTTACCCGGACTAACGTTCACAGATACGCAGTATTTT.

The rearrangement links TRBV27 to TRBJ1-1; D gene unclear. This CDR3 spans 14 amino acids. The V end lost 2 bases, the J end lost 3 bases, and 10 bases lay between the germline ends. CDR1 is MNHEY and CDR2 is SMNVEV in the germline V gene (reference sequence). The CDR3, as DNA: TGTGCCAGCAGTTTAGGTCCGGGGTACACTGAAGCTTTCTTT. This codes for CASSLGPGYTEAFF.

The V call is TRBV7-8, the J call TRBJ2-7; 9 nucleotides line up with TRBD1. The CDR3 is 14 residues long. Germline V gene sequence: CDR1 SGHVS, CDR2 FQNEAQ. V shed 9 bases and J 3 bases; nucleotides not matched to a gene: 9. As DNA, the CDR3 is TGTGCCAGTCCGGGACAGGGACTTTTCTACGAGCAGTACGTC. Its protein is CASPGQGLFYEQYV.

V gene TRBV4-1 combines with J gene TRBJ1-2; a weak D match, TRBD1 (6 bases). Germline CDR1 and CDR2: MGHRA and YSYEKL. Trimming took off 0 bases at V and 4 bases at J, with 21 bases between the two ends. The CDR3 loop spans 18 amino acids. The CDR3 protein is CASSQDLALRGLGYGYTF. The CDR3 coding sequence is TGCGCCAGCAGCCAAGATCTTGCGTTGCGGGGGCTAGGCTATGGCTACACCTTC.

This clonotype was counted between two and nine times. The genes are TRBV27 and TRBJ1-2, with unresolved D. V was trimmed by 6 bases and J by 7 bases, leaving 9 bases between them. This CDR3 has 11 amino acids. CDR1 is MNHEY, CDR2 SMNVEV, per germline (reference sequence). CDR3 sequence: CASSLEGGYTF. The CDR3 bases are TGTGCCAGCAGCCTCGAAGGTGGCTACACCTTC.

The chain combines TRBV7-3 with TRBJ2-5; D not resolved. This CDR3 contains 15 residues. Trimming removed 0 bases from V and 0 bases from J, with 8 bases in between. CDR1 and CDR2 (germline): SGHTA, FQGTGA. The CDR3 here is CASSLTGAYQETQYF. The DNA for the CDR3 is TGTGCCAGCAGCTTAACCGGAGCGTACCAAGAGACCCAGTACTTC.

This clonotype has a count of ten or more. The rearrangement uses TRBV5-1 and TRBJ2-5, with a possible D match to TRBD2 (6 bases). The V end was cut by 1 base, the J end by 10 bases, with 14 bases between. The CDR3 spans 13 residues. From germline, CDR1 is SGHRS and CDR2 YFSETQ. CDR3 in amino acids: CASSLFFGEDQYF. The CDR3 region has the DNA TGCGCCAGCAGCTTGTTTTTCGGGGAGGACCAGTACTTC.

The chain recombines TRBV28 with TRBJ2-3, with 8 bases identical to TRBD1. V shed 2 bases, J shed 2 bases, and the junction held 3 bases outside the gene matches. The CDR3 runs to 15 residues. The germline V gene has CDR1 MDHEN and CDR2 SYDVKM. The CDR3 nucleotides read TGTGCCAGCAGTTTAGGGACAGGCCACACAGATACGCAGTATTTT. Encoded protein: CASSLGTGHTDTQYF.

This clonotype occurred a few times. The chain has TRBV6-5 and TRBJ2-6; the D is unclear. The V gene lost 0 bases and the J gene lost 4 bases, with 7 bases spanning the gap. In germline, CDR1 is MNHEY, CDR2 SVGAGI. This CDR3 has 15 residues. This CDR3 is CASSYSRPGANVLTF. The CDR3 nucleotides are TGTGCCAGCAGTTACTCGAGACCCGGGGCCAACGTCCTGACTTTC.

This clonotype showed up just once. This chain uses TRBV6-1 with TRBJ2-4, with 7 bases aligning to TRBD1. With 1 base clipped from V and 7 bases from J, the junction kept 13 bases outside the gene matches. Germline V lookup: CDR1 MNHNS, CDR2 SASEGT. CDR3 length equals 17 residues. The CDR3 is CASSEGRGRGKRNIQYF. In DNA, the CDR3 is TGTGCCAGCAGTGAAGGCCGGGGCAGGGGGAAAAGGAACATTCAGTACTTC.

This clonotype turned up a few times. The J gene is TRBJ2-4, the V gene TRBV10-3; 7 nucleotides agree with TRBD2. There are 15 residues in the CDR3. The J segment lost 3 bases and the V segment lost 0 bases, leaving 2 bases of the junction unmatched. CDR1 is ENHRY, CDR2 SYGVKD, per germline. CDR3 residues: CAISESGGGKNIQYF. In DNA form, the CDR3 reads TGTGCCATCAGTGAGTCAGGCGGGGGCAAAAACATTCAGTACTTC.

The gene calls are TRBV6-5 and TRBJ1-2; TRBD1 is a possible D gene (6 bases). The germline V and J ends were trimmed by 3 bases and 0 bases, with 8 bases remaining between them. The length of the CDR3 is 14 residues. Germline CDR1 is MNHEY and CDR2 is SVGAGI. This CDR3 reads CASSYGGPNYGYTF. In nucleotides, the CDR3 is TGTGCCAGCAGTTATGGGGGGCCTAACTATGGCTACACCTTC.

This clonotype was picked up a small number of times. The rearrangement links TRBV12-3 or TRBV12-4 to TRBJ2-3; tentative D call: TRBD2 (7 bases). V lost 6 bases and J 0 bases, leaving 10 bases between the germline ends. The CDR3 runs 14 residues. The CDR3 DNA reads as TGTGCCAGCAGGGCGGGGGCCAGCACAGATACGCAGTATTTT. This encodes CASRAGASTDTQYF.

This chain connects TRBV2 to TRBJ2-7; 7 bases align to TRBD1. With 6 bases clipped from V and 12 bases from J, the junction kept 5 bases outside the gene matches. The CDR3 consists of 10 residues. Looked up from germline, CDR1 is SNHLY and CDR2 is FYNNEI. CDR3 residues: CASRGDSPYV. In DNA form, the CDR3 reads TGTGCCAGCAGGGGGGACAGCCCGTACGTC.

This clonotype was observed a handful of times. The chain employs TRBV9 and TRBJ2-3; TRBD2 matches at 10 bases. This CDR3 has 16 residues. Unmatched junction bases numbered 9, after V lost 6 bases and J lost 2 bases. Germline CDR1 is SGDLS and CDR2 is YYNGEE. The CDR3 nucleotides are TGTGCCAGCAACAGAATAGCGGGGGGATCCACAGATACGCAGTATTTT. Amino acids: CASNRIAGGSTDTQYF.

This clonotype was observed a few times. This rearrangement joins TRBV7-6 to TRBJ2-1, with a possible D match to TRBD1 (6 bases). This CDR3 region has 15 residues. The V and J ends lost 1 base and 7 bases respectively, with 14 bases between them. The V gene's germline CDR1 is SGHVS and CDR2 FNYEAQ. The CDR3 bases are TGTGCCAGCAGCTTAGGGCAGGGGAAGGGGAATGAGCAGTTCTTC. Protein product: CASSLGQGKGNEQFF.